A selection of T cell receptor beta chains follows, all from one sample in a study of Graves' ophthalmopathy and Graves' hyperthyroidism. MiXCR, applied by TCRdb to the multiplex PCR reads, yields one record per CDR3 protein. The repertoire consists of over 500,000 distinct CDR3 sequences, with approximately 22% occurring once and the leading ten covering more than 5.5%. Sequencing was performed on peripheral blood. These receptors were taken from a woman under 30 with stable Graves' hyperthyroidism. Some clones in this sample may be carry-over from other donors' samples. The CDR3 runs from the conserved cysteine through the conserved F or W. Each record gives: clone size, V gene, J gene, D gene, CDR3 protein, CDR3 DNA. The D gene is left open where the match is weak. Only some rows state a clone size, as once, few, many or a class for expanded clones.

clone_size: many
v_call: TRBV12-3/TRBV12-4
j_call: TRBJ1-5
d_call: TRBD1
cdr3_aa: CASSPRTGKGPQHF
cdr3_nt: TGTGCCAGCAGTCCCAGGACAGGGAAAGGGCCCCAGCATTTT

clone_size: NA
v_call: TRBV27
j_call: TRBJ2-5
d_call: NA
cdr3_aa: CASSLKRGRTETQYF
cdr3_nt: TGTGCCAGCAGCCTAAAGAGGGGCAGGACGGAGACCCAGTACTTC

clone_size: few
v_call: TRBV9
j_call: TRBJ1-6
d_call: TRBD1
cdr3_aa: CASSVGTGDSPLHF
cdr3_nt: TGTGCCAGCAGCGTAGGCACAGGGGATTCACCCCTCCACTTT

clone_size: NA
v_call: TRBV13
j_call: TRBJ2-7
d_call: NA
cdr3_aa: CASSPGPVETHEQYF
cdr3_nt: TGTGCCAGCAGCCCCGGACCAGTTGAGACTCACGAGCAGTACTTC

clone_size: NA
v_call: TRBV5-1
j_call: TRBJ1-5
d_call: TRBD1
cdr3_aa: CASSLVQGEPQHF
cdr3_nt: TGCGCCAGCAGCTTGGTACAGGGGGAGCCCCAGCATTTT

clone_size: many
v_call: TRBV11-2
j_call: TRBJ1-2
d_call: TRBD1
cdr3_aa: CASSSPGQGAPYGYTF
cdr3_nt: TGTGCCAGCAGCTCACCGGGACAGGGGGCCCCCTATGGCTACACCTTC

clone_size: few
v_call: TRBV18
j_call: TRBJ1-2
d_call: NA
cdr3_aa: CASSPPSGFNYGYTF
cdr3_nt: TGTGCCAGCTCACCACCCTCAGGTTTTAACTATGGCTACACCTTC

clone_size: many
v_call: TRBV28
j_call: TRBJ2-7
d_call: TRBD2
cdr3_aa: CASTSGSLYEQYF
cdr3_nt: TGTGCCAGTACTAGCGGGAGTCTCTACGAGCAGTACTTC

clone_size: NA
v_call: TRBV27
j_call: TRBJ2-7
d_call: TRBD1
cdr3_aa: CASSLNLGTGGNEQYF
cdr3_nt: TGTGCCAGCAGCCTCAATCTGGGGACAGGGGGAAACGAGCAGTACTTC

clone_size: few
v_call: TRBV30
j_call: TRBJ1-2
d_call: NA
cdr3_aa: CACRLTVNYGYTF
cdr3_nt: TGTGCCTGTCGCTTGACAGTTAACTATGGCTACACCTTC

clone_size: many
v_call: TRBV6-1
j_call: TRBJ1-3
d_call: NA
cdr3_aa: CASHPRGSRGNTIYF
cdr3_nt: TGTGCCAGCCATCCTCGGGGGTCGAGAGGAAACACCATATATTTT

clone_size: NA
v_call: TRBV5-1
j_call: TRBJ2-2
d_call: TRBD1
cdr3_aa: CASSPDRGLYTGELFF
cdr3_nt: TGCGCCAGCAGCCCGGACAGGGGGCTCTACACCGGGGAGCTGTTTTTT

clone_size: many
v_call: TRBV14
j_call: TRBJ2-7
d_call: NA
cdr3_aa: CASSQETHSYEQYF
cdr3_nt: TGTGCCAGCAGCCAAGAGACACACTCCTACGAGCAGTACTTC

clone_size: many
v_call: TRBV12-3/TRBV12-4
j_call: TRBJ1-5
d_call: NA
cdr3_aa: CASSVRGKPQHF
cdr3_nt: TGTGCCAGCAGTGTGAGGGGGAAGCCCCAGCATTTT

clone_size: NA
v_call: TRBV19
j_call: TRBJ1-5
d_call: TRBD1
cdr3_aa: CASSPGQGMNQPQHF
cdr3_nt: TGTGCCAGTAGTCCGGGACAGGGGATGAATCAGCCCCAGCATTTT

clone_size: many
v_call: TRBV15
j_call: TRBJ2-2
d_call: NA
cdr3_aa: CATSRFNRVQGELFF
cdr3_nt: TGTGCCACCAGCAGGTTCAACAGGGTTCAAGGGGAGCTGTTTTTT

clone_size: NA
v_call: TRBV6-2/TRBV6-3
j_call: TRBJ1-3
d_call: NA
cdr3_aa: CASSYLGPGNTIYF
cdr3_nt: TGTGCCAGCAGTTACCTCGGACCTGGAAACACCATATATTTT

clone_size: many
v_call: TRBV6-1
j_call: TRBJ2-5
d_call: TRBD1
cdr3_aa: CASGGTGGGETQYF
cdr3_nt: TGTGCCAGCGGGGGGACAGGCGGAGGAGAGACCCAGTACTTC

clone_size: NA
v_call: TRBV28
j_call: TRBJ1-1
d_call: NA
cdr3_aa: CASRVGGANTEAFF
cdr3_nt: TGTGCCAGCAGGGTCGGGGGCGCGAACACTGAAGCTTTCTTT

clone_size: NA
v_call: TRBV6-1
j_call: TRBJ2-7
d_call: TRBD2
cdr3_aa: CASSLDSSGIFEQYF
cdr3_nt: TGTGCCAGCAGCCTAGACAGTAGCGGGATCTTCGAGCAGTACTTC

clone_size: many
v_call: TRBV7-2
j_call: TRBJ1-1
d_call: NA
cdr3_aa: CASSLGSEGNTEAFF
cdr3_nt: TGTGCCAGCAGCTTAGGTTCAGAGGGGAACACTGAAGCTTTCTTT

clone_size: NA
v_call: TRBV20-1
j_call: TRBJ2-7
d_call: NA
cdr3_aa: CSAREDDSGEQYF
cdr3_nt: TGCAGTGCTAGGGAGGACGATTCCGGCGAGCAGTACTTC

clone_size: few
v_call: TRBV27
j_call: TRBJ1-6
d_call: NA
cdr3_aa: CASTPNYRNSPLHF
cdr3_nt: TGTGCCAGCACCCCGAATTACAGAAATTCACCCCTCCACTTT

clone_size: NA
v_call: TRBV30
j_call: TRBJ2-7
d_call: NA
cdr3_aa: CAWSGQPYLYEQYF
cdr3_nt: TGTGCCTGGAGTGGACAGCCTTACCTTTACGAGCAGTACTTC

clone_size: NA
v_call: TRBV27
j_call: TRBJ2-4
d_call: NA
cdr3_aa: CASSSTRLSGVKNIQYF
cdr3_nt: TGTGCCAGCAGTTCAACTCGGCTCTCGGGCGTCAAAAACATTCAGTACTTC

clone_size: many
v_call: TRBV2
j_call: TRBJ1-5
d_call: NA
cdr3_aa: CASSRNTGSGQPQHF
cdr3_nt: TGTGCCAGCAGTCGTAACACAGGGAGCGGCCAGCCCCAGCATTTT

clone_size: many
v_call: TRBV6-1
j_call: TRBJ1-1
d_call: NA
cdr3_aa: CASRIGGGTEAFF
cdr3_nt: TGTGCCAGCAGGATTGGGGGCGGAACTGAAGCTTTCTTT

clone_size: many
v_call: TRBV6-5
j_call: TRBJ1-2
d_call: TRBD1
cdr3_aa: CASRRQGINYGYTF
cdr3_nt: TGTGCCAGCAGACGACAGGGCATCAACTATGGCTACACCTTC

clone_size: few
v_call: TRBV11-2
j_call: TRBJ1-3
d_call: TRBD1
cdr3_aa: CASSLGATGGGYTIYF
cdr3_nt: TGTGCCAGCAGCTTAGGAGCGACAGGGGGCGGGTACACCATATATTTT

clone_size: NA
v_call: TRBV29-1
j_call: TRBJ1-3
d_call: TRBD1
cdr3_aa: CSVDQGAGNTIYF
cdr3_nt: TGCAGCGTTGACCAGGGGGCTGGAAACACCATATATTTT

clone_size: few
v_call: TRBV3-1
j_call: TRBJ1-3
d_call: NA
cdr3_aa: CASSPLPAQSNTIYF
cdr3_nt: TGTGCCAGCAGCCCACTACCCGCCCAGTCGAACACCATATATTTT

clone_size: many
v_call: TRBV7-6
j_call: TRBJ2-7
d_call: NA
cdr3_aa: CASSLGSTSDTYEQYF
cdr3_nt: TGTGCCAGCAGCTTAGGTAGCACATCTGACACCTACGAGCAGTACTTC

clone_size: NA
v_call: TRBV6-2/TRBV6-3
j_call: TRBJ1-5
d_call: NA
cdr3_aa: CASSYVSVYSNQPQHF
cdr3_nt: TGTGCCAGCAGTTACGTCTCCGTCTATAGCAATCAGCCCCAGCATTTT

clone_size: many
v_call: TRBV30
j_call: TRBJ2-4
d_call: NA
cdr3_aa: CAWSVTEGLAKNIQYF
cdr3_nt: TGTGCCTGGAGTGTAACCGAAGGGTTAGCCAAAAACATTCAGTACTTC

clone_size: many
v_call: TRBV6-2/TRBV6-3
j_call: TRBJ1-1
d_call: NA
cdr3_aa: CASSSPAQGGAEAFF
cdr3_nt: TGTGCCAGCAGTTCTCCTGCTCAGGGCGGCGCTGAAGCTTTCTTT

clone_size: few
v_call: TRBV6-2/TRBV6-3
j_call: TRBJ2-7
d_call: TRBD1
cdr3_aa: CASSALIGTGLYEQYF
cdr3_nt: TGTGCCAGCAGTGCCCTCATCGGGACAGGCCTCTACGAGCAGTACTTC

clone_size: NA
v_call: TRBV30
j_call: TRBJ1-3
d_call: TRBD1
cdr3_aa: CASPGQGASSSGNTIYF
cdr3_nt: TGTGCCTCCCCGGGACAGGGGGCTTCCTCCTCTGGAAACACCATATATTTT

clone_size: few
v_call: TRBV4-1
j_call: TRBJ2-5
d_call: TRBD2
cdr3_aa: CASSHPSGSKETQYF
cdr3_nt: TGCGCCAGCAGCCACCCTAGCGGGTCCAAAGAGACCCAGTACTTC

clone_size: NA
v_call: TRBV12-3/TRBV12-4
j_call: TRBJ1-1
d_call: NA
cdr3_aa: CASSIPGTRDTEAFF
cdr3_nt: TGTGCCAGCAGTATCCCCGGGACAAGGGACACTGAAGCTTTCTTT

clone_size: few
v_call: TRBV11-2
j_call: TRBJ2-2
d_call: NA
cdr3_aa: CASSFSVMGGVGSTGELFF
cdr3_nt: TGTGCCAGCAGCTTTTCGGTTATGGGCGGAGTCGGGAGCACCGGGGAGCTGTTTTTT

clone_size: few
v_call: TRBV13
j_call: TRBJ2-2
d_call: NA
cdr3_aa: CASSSRRTANTGELFF
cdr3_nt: TGTGCCAGCAGTTCGAGACGGACAGCCAACACCGGGGAGCTGTTTTTT

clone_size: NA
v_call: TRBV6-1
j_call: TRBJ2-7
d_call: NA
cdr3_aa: CASSELYQETYEQYF
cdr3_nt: TGTGCCAGCAGTGAACTCTATCAGGAGACCTACGAGCAGTACTTC

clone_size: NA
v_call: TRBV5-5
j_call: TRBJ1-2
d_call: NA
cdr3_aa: CASNVRRSYGYTF
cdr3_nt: TGTGCCAGCAACGTCCGGAGGAGCTATGGCTACACCTTC

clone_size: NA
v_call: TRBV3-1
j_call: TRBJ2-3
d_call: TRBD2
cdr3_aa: CASSQELGGGTDTQYF
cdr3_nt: TGTGCCAGCAGCCAAGAGTTGGGGGGGGGCACAGATACGCAGTATTTT

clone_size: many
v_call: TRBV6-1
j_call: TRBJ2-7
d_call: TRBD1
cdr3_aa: CASSRTGGGYEQYF
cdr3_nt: TGTGCCAGCAGTAGGACAGGGGGCGGTTACGAGCAGTACTTC